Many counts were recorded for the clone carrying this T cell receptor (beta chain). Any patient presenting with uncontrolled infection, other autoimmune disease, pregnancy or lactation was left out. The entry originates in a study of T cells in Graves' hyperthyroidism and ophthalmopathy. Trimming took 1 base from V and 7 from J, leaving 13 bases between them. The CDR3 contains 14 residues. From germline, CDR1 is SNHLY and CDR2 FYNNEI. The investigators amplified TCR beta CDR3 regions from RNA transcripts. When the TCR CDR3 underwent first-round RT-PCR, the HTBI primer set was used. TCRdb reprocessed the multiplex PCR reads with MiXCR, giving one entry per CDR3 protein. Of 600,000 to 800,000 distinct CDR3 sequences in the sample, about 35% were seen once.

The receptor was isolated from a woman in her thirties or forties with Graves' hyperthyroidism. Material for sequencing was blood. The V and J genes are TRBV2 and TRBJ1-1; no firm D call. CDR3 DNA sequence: TGTGCCAGCAGTGAAGTTCAAAAATTTCGTGAAGCTTTCTTT. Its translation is CASSEVQKFREAFF. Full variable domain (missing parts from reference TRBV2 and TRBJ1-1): EPEVTQTPSHQVTQMGQEVILRCVPISNHLYFYWYRQILGQKVEFLVSFYNNEISEKSEIFDDQFSVERPDGSNFTLKIRSTKLEDSAMYFCASSEVQKFREAFFGQGTRLTVV.